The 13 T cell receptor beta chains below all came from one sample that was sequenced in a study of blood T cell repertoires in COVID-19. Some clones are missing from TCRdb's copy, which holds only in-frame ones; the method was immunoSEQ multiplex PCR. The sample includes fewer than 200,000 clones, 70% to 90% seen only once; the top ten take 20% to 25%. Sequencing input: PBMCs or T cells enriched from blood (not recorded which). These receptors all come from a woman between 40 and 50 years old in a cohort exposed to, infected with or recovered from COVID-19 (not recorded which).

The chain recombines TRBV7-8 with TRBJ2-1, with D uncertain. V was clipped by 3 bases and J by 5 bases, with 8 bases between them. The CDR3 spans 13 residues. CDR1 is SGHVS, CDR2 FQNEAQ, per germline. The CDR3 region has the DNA TGTGCCAGCAGCTTCAGCCGGGACAATGAGCAGTTCTTC. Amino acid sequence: CASSFSRDNEQFF.

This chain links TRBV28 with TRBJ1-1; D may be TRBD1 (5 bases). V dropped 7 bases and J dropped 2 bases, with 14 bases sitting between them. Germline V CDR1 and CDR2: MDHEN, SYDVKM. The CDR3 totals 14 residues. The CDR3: CASTKGGENTEAFF. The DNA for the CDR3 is TGTGCCAGCACCAAGGGAGGGGAAAACACTGAAGCTTTCTTT.

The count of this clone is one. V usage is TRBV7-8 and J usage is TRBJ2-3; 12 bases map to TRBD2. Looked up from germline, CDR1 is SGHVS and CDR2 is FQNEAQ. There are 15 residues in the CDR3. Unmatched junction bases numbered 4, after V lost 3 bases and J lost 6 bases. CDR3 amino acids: CASSLTSGRSDTQYF. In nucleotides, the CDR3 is TGTGCCAGCAGCTTGACTAGCGGGAGAAGCGATACGCAGTATTTT.

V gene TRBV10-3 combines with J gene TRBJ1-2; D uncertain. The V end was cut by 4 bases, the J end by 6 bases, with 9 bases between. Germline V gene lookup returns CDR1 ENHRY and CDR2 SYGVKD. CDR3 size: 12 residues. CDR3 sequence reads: CAISVGQHGYTF. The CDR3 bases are TGTGCCATCAGTGTGGGCCAACATGGCTACACCTTC.

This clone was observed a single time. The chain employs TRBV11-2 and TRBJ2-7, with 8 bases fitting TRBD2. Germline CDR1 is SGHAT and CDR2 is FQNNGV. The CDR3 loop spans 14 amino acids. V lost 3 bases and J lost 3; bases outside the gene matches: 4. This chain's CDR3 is CASSFLAGHYEQYF. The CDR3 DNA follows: TGTGCCAGCAGCTTCCTAGCGGGTCACTACGAGCAGTACTTC.

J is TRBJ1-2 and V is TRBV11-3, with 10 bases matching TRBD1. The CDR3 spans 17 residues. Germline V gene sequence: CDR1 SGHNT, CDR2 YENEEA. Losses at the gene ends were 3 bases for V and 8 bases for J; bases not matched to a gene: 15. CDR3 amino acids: CASSFGTMTGGYGGYTF. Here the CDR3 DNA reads TGTGCCAGCAGCTTTGGGACGATGACAGGGGGCTATGGGGGCTACACCTTC.

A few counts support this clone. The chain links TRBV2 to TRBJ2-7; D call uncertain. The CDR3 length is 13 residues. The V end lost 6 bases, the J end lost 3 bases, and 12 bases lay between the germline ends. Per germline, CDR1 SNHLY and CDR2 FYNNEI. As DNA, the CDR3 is TGTGCCAGCAGAAGAGACACCAACTACGAGCAGTACTTC. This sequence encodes CASRRDTNYEQYF. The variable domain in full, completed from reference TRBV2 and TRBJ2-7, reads EPEVTQTPSHQVTQMGQEVILRCVPISNHLYFYWYRQILGQKVEFLVSFYNNEISEKSEIFDDQFSVERPDGSNFTLKIRSTKLEDSAMYFCASRRDTNYEQYFGPGTRLTVT.

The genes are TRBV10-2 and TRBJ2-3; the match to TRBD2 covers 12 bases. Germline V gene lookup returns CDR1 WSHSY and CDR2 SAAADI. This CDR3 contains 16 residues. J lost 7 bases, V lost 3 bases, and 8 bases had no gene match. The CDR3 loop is CASSEGLAGRGNTQYF. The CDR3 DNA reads TGCGCCAGCAGTGAAGGACTAGCGGGAAGGGGAAATACGCAGTATTTT.

CDR3 loop: CASRDRSSYGYTF. The CDR3 nucleotides are TGTGCCAGCAGGGACAGATCTTCCTATGGCTACACCTTC. V and J are TRBV6-5 and TRBJ1-2, with D possibly matching TRBD1 (6 bases). Germline CDR1 and CDR2: MNHEY and SVGAGI. Trimming left V 6 bases short and J 4 bases short, with 12 bases between. The CDR3 loop spans 13 amino acids.

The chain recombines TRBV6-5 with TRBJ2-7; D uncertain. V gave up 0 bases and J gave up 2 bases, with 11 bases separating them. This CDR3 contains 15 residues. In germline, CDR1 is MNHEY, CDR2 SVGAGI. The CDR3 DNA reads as TGTGCCAGCAGTTACTCGCCAGGATTCCCCTACGAGCAGTACTTC. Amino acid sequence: CASSYSPGFPYEQYF.

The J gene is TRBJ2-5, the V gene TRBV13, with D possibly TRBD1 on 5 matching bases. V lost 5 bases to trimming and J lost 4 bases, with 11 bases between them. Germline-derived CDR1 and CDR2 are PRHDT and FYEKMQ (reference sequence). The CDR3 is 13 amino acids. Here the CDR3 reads CASSLQGGETQYF. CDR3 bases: TGTGCCAGCAGCCTTCAGGGCGGAGAGACCCAGTACTTC. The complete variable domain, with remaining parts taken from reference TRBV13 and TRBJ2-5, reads AAGVIQSPRHLIKEKRETATLKCYPIPRHDTVYWYQQGPGQDPQFLISFYEKMQSDKGSIPDRFSAQQFSDYHSELNMSSLELGDSALYFCASSLQGGETQYFGPGTRLLVL.

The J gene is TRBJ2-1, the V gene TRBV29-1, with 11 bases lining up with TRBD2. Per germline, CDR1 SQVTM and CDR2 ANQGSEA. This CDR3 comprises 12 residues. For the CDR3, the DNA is TGCAGAGGGACTAGCGGTTACAATGAGCAGTTCTTC. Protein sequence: CRGTSGYNEQFF.

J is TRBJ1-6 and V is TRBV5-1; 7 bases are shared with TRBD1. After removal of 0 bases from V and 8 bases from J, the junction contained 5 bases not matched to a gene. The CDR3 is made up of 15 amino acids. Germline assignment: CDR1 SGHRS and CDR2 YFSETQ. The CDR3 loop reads CASSLDRGEYSPLHF. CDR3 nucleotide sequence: TGCGCCAGCAGCTTGGACAGGGGCGAATATTCACCCCTCCACTTT.